A single sample is the source of the 18 T cell receptor beta chains below, sequenced in a study of T-cell reconstitution after alpha-beta-depleted transplantation in children. The library targeted TCRbeta and was prepared with unique molecular identifiers. MiXCR was run by TCRdb on the PCR reads, yielding one entry per CDR3 protein. The data contain about 70,000 distinct CDR3 sequences, roughly 11% of them singletons. The sequenced sample was PBMCs, obtained before TCRalphabeta/CD19-depleted stem cell transplant. Receptors were obtained from a boy younger than 18 with acute myeloid leukemia, due to receive a stem cell transplant.

With respect to this clonotype: This may be a read error: a much more frequent sequence differs by one nucleotide. This rearrangement joins TRBV6-2 or TRBV6-3 to TRBJ1-6, with 9 bases identical to TRBD1. The CDR3 covers 13 residues. The germline V gene has CDR1 MNHEY and CDR2 SVGEGT. As DNA, the CDR3 is TGTGCCAGCAAGGGACAGGGCAACTCACCCCTCTACTTT. The encoded protein is CASKGQGNSPLYF.

This clonotype was seen many times. The V gene is TRBV5-1, the J gene TRBJ2-1; 8 bases fit TRBD2. CDR1 and CDR2 from the germline V gene are SGHRS and YFSETQ. This CDR3 has 18 residues. V lost 1 base and J lost 4; bases outside the gene matches: 13. The DNA of the CDR3 is TGCGCCAGCAGCTTGATTCTGTCGGGAGGGCGGGGATACAATGAGCAGTTCTTC. Its protein is CASSLILSGGRGYNEQFF.

The rearrangement joins TRBV6-5 to TRBJ1-2; D is undetermined. V lost 2 bases and J 4 bases, leaving 11 bases between the germline ends. The CDR3 is 14 residues long. Germline CDR1 and CDR2: MNHEY and SVGAGI. CDR3 residues: CASSYLTLLYGYTF. CDR3 in DNA: TGTGCCAGCAGTTACCTGACCCTCCTCTATGGCTACACCTTC.

This clonotype showed up many times. V usage is TRBV28 and J usage is TRBJ2-7; TRBD1 might be the D (5 bases). Germline assignment: CDR1 MDHEN and CDR2 SYDVKM. The V gene lost 4 bases and the J gene lost 4 bases, with 11 bases spanning the gap. The CDR3 sequence is 13 residues long. CDR3 nucleotide sequence: TGTGCCAGCAGTTATCAGGGAACGTACGAGCAGTACGTC. It encodes CASSYQGTYEQYV.

This clonotype was recorded at least ten times. The V call is TRBV3-1, the J call TRBJ1-2; no clear D gene. The CDR3 is 14 residues long. Germline lookup yields CDR1 LGHDT and CDR2 YNNKEL (reference sequence). The ends were cut back, 1 base at V and 1 base at J, with 7 bases in the middle. CDR3 sequence: CASSQAGFNYGYTF. DNA for the CDR3: TGTGCCAGCAGCCAAGCGGGGTTTAACTATGGCTACACCTTC.

This sequence joins TRBV7-6 and TRBJ1-2, with TRBD1 identical over 7 bases. Germline CDR1 reads SGHVS; CDR2 reads FNYEAQ. This CDR3 contains 14 residues. J gave up 7 bases and V 5 bases, and 10 bases lay outside the gene matches. Here the CDR3 DNA reads TGTGCCAGCAGCCGACAGGGCCCCAGTGGTGGCTACACCTTC. Translation: CASSRQGPSGGYTF.

This clonotype has just a few counts. The V gene is TRBV12-5, the J gene TRBJ2-1; the D gene is possibly TRBD2 (5 bases). This CDR3 has 16 residues. Looked up from germline, CDR1 is LGHNT and CDR2 is FRNRAP. V dropped 0 bases and J dropped 3 bases, with 12 bases sitting between them. CDR3: CASGLVRGGNYNEQFF. DNA of the CDR3: TGTGCTAGTGGTTTGGTACGCGGAGGCAACTACAATGAGCAGTTCTTC.

In its sample, this clonotype was seen a few times. V is TRBV7-9 and J is TRBJ1-1; no clear D gene. The V gene's germline CDR1 is SEHNR and CDR2 FQNEAQ (reference sequence). The CDR3 length is 15 residues. Trimming cost V 5 bases and J 0 bases, with 13 bases left between them. In DNA form, the CDR3 reads TGTGCCAGCAGCGGCTTGGCAGCCATGAACACTGAAGCTTTCTTT. The encoded protein is CASSGLAAMNTEAFF.

This clonotype was seen repeatedly, ten times or more. The V gene is TRBV5-1, the J gene TRBJ2-1; 9 bases align to TRBD2. This CDR3 is built from 15 residues. In germline, CDR1 is SGHRS, CDR2 YFSETQ. With V trimmed by 4 bases and J by 4 bases, 6 bases remained unmatched. The CDR3: CASSPTSGSYNEQFF. CDR3 DNA: TGCGCCAGCAGCCCGACTAGCGGCAGTTACAATGAGCAGTTCTTC.

This clonotype was seen many times. The rearrangement uses TRBV20-1 and TRBJ1-1, with a weak D call TRBD1 (5 bases). The CDR3 loop spans 13 amino acids. Germline V gives CDR1 DFQATT, CDR2 SNEGSKA (reference sequence). V was pared by 8 bases and J by 2 bases, with 15 bases between. The CDR3 sequence is CSLVPGLNTEAFF. In nucleotides, the CDR3 is TGCAGTTTGGTTCCGGGACTAAACACTGAAGCTTTCTTT.

There are many counts of this clonotype. This chain joins TRBV5-6 and TRBJ2-7; 9 bases fit TRBD1. Germline V gene sequence: CDR1 SGHDT, CDR2 YYEEEE. This CDR3 comprises 14 residues. J was trimmed by 3 bases and V by 4 bases; bases with no gene match: 5. The CDR3 nucleotides read TGTGCCAGCAGCGCGGCGGGACAGGGCTACGAGCAGTACTTC. Translated, it gives CASSAAGQGYEQYF.

This clonotype has a count of ten or more. The J gene is TRBJ1-4, the V gene TRBV20-1; 8 bases align to TRBD1. Germline CDR1 and CDR2: DFQATT and SNEGSKA (reference sequence). Trimming removed 6 bases from V and 7 bases from J; junction bases left unmatched: 10. The CDR3 spans 14 residues. CDR3 sequence: CSASTGGRGEKLFF. The CDR3 DNA reads as TGCAGTGCATCAACAGGGGGACGGGGTGAAAAACTGTTTTTT.

This clonotype was seen repeatedly, ten times or more. The J gene is TRBJ2-6, the V gene TRBV7-2; no firm D call. The CDR3 contains 16 residues. Germline CDR1 reads SGHTA; CDR2 reads FQGNSA. The ends were cut back, 4 bases at V and 0 bases at J, with 10 bases in the middle. The chain's CDR3 is CASSSGRISGANVLTF. DNA of the CDR3: TGTGCCAGCAGCTCCGGCCGTATCTCTGGGGCCAACGTCCTGACTTTC. The full variable domain, rest sourced from reference TRBV7-2 and TRBJ2-6, is GAGVSQSPSNKVTEKGKDVELRCDPISGHTALYWYRQSLGQGLEFLIYFQGNSAPDKSGLPSDRFSAERTGGSVSTLTIQRTQQEDSAVYLCASSSGRISGANVLTFGAGSRLTVL.

At least ten counts were recorded for this clonotype. V is TRBV4-1 and J is TRBJ2-1, with 8 bases identical to TRBD2. The germline gives CDR1 MGHRA, CDR2 YSYEKL. This CDR3 comprises 17 residues. V trimming: 8 bases; J trimming: 15 bases; junction bases outside the gene matches: 27. The CDR3 reads CASAGSRLAGFLRELFF. The CDR3 coding sequence is TGCGCCAGCGCAGGGTCGAGGCTAGCGGGTTTTCTTAGGGAGTTGTTCTTC.

This clonotype was counted at least ten times. This chain joins TRBV19 and TRBJ2-3, with 9 bases identical to TRBD2. The CDR3 contains 17 residues. V was pared by 0 bases and J by 6 bases, with 10 bases of the junction left unmatched. Germline V gives CDR1 LNHDA, CDR2 SQIVND (reference sequence). CDR3 protein: CASSIDPSGNPSDTQYF. The CDR3 bases are TGTGCCAGTAGTATAGACCCTAGCGGGAATCCATCTGATACGCAGTATTTT.

Ten or more counts support this clonotype. J is TRBJ2-3 and V is TRBV10-3; 15 bases fit TRBD2. Germline V gene data show CDR1 as ENHRY and CDR2 as SYGVKD. V lost 7 bases and J lost 0; bases outside the gene matches: 5. The CDR3 is made up of 17 amino acids. CDR3: CAITRTSGGASTDTQYF. The CDR3 DNA reads as TGTGCCATCACACGGACTAGCGGGGGGGCTAGCACAGATACGCAGTATTTT.

This clonotype was seen at least ten times. This chain uses TRBV24-1 with TRBJ2-3; weak D call: TRBD1 (5 bases). The CDR3 runs 16 residues. From germline, CDR1 is KGHDR and CDR2 SFDVKD. V lost 1 base and J lost 3, with 13 bases in between. CDR3 residues: CATSDFQGYETDTQYF. Here the CDR3 DNA reads TGTGCCACCAGTGATTTCCAGGGTTACGAGACAGATACGCAGTATTTT.

This clonotype showed up many times. The chain combines TRBV20-1 with TRBJ2-6, with 7 bases that match TRBD1. The junction had 16 bases not matched to a gene; V was cut back by 5 bases and J by 0 bases. CDR1 and CDR2 (germline): DFQATT, SNEGSKA (reference sequence). This CDR3 is 19 amino acids long. DNA for the CDR3: TGCAGTGCTCTATCAGGGACAGCGAAACCCTTCTCTGGGGCCAACGTCCTGACTTTC. This codes for CSALSGTAKPFSGANVLTF.